These 8 T cell receptor beta chains came from one sample sequenced in a study of blood T cell repertoires in COVID-19. Assay used: immunoSEQ multiplex PCR; TCRdb lists only in-frame clones, some missing. The table records 200,000 to 300,000 clones, roughly 80% of them present only once. The specimen sequenced was peripheral blood. Receptors originate from a woman in her fifties or sixties with active or convalescent COVID-19.

This clone was counted a single time. V is TRBV5-1 and J is TRBJ1-2; no definite D call. CDR3 length equals 13 residues. Germline-derived CDR1 and CDR2 are SGHRS and YFSETQ. V was cut by 1 base and J by 3 bases, with 7 bases left in between. CDR3 in DNA: TGCGCCAGCAGCTTGACCGGGGACTATGGCTACACCTTC. Translating gives CASSLTGDYGYTF.

This clone was detected a few times. V is TRBV15 and J is TRBJ1-5; D gene uncertain. The germline CDR1 and CDR2 sequences are LNHNV and YYDKDF (reference sequence). The CDR3 length is 14 residues. V was pared by 0 bases and J by 2 bases, with 5 bases between. CDR3: CATSRDPGNQPQHF. The CDR3 DNA sequence: TGTGCCACCAGCAGAGATCCGGGCAATCAGCCCCAGCATTTT. Based on the CDR3 plus reference TRBV15 and TRBJ1-5, the full variable domain is DAMVIQNPRYQVTQFGKPVTLSCSQTLNHNVMYWYQQKSSQAPKLLFHYYDKDFNNEADTPDNFQSRRPNTSFCFLDIRSPGLGDTAMYLCATSRDPGNQPQHFGDGTRLSIL.

The V call is TRBV9, the J call TRBJ2-7; D is perhaps TRBD2 (6 bases). Between the trimmed V and J ends, which lost 0 bases and 3 bases, there was a span of 13 bases. Germline loops: CDR1 SGDLS, CDR2 YYNGEE. The CDR3 covers 15 residues. CDR3 residues: CASSVGASENYEQYF. The CDR3 DNA reads TGTGCCAGCAGCGTAGGCGCTAGCGAGAACTACGAGCAGTACTTC. Full variable domain (missing parts from reference TRBV9 and TRBJ2-7): DSGVTQTPKHLITATGQRVTLRCSPRSGDLSVYWYQQSLDQGLQFLIQYYNGEERAKGNILERFSAQQFPDLHSELNLSSLELGDSALYFCASSVGASENYEQYFGPGTRLTVT.

The chain is built from TRBV9 and TRBJ1-6; 8 nucleotides line up with TRBD1. The CDR3 has 17 amino acids. Germline trimming cut 1 base from V and 7 bases from J; bases unmatched to any gene: 10. CDR1 SGDLS and CDR2 YYNGEE come from the germline V gene. Written as DNA, the CDR3 is TGTGCCAGCAGCGTATTATCGACCACAGGGGGGAATTCACCCCTCCACTTT. It codes for CASSVLSTTGGNSPLHF. The variable domain in full, completed from reference TRBV9 and TRBJ1-6, reads DSGVTQTPKHLITATGQRVTLRCSPRSGDLSVYWYQQSLDQGLQFLIQYYNGEERAKGNILERFSAQQFPDLHSELNLSSLELGDSALYFCASSVLSTTGGNSPLHFGNGTRLTVT.

The J gene is TRBJ2-3, the V gene TRBV18, with D tentatively TRBD1 (6 bases). Per the germline V gene, CDR1 is KGHSH and CDR2 is LQKENI. The V end was cut by 3 bases, the J end by 0 bases, with 13 bases between. The CDR3 extends over 16 amino acids. The CDR3 is CASSPRQDLSTDTQYF. The CDR3 DNA reads as TGTGCCAGCTCACCTCGACAGGACCTTAGCACAGATACGCAGTATTTT.

The chain links TRBV29-1 to TRBJ1-1, with D unresolved. CDR1 is SQVTM, CDR2 ANQGSEA, per germline. The CDR3 is 14 residues long. V lost 4 bases and J 0 bases, leaving 12 bases between the germline ends. This chain's CDR3 is CSVADTPMNTEAFF. The CDR3 DNA reads as TGCAGCGTTGCTGATACCCCTATGAACACTGAAGCTTTCTTT.

The chain uses TRBV4-2 and TRBJ2-5, with 10 bases aligning to TRBD2. The V gene end was trimmed by 4 bases and the J gene end by 3 bases; junction bases not matched to a gene: 8. This CDR3 contains 16 residues. CDR1 LGHNA and CDR2 YNFKEQ come from the germline V gene. The CDR3 region has the DNA TGTGCCAGCAGCCGGTCAGCGGGGGGGCGAGAAGAGACCCAGTACTTC. The encoded protein is CASSRSAGGREETQYF.

The chain carries TRBV7-3 and TRBJ2-3; D unclear. V was clipped by 2 bases and J by 4 bases, with 13 bases between them. This CDR3 is 15 amino acids long. The germline CDR1 and CDR2 sequences are SGHTA and FQGTGA. The CDR3 coding sequence is TGTGCCAGCAGCTTACTCGGAGAACGGGCAGATACGCAGTATTTT. As protein: CASSLLGERADTQYF.